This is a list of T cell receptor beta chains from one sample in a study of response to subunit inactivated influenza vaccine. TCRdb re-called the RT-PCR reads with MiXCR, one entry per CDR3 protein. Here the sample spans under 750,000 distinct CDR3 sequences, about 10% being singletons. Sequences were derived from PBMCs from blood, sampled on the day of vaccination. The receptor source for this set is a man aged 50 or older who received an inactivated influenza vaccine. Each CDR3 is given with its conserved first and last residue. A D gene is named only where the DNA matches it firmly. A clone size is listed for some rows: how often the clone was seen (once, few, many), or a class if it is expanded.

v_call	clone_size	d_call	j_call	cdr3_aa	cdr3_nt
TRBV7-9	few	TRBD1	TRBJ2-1	CASSSQGAIDNEQFF	TGTGCCAGCAGCTCCCAGGGGGCAATAGACAATGAGCAGTTCTTC
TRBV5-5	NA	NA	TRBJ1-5	CASSWGGGLNQPQHF	TGTGCCAGCAGCTGGGGCGGGGGGTTGAATCAGCCCCAGCATTTT
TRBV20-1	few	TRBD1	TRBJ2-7	CSALQGIPYEQYF	TGCAGTGCCTTACAGGGGATCCCCTACGAGCAGTACTTC
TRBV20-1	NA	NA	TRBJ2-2	CSARDPLGTGELFF	TGCAGTGCTAGAGATCCCCTGGGCACCGGGGAGCTGTTTTTT
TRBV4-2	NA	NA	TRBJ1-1	CASSQDMVGGRGEAFF	TGTGCCAGCAGCCAAGATATGGTAGGAGGGAGGGGTGAAGCTTTCTTT
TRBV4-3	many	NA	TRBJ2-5	CASSQFGETQYF	TGCGCCAGCAGCCAGTTTGGCGAGACCCAGTACTTC
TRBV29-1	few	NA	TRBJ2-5	CSVVRWGEPVGETQYF	TGCAGCGTTGTCCGATGGGGGGAGCCCGTCGGGGAGACCCAGTACTTC
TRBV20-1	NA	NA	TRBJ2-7	CSARDFAESSYEQYF	TGCAGTGCTAGAGATTTTGCGGAGAGCTCCTACGAGCAGTACTTC
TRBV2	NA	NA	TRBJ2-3	CASSDHGDTQYF	TGTGCCAGCAGTGATCACGGTGATACGCAGTATTTT
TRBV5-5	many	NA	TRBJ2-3	CASSFSFSDTQYF	TGTGCCAGCAGCTTCTCATTTTCGGATACGCAGTATTTT
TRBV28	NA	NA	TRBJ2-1	CAILQTGTYNEQFF	TGTGCCATCCTTCAGACAGGTACCTACAATGAGCAGTTCTTC
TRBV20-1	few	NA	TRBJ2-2	CSARVGGRPNTGELFF	TGCAGTGCTAGAGTGGGGGGACGCCCGAACACCGGGGAGCTGTTTTTT
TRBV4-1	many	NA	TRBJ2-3	CASSQWSNPTDTQYF	TGCGCCAGCAGCCAATGGTCCAACCCAACAGATACGCAGTATTTT
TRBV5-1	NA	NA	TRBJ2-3	CASSLEKSTDTQSF	TGCGCCAGCAGCTTGGAAAAAAGCACAGATACGCAGTCTTTT
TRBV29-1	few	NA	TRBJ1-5	CSVGIHNQPQHF	TGCAGCGTTGGCATCCACAATCAGCCCCAGCATTTT
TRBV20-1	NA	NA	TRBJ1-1	CSPRDDTMNTEAFF	TGCAGTCCTAGAGATGACACCATGAACACTGAAGCTTTCTTT
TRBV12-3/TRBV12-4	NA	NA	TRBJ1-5	CASSAVGNQPQHF	TGTGCCAGCAGCGCCGTAGGCAATCAGCCCCAGCATTTT
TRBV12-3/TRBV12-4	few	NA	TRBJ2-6	CASSKQGTGANVLTF	TGTGCCAGCAGCAAACAGGGTACTGGGGCCAACGTCCTGACTTTC
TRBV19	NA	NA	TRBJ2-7	CASNVRGTSSYEQYF	TGTGCCAGTAATGTACGGGGTACTTCCTCCTACGAGCAGTACTTC
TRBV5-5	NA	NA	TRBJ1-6	CASLPLQGLHNSPLHF	TGTGCCAGCTTACCCCTCCAGGGGCTCCATAATTCACCCCTCCACTTT
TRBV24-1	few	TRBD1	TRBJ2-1	CATSDPGQGSNEQFF	TGTGCCACCAGTGACCCGGGACAGGGGTCCAATGAGCAGTTCTTC
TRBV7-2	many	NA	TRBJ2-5	CASSLAPGGGTQYF	TGTGCCAGCAGCTTAGCGCCCGGGGGCGGGACCCAGTACTTC
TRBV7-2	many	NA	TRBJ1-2	CASSPNGFRSGYTF	TGTGCCAGCAGCCCCAACGGCTTTCGGAGTGGCTACACCTTC
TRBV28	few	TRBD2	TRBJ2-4	CASSQLAGGEVAKNIQYF	TGTGCCAGCAGCCAACTAGCGGGAGGGGAGGTGGCCAAAAACATTCAGTACTTC
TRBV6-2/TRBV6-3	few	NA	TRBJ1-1	CASTYLSQNTEAFF	TGTGCCAGCACTTACCTGAGTCAGAACACTGAAGCTTTCTTT
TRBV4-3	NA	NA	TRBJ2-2	CASSQAVGAGELFF	TGCGCCAGCAGCCAAGCGGTGGGGGCCGGGGAGCTGTTTTTT
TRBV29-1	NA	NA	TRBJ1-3	CSVEEMNTIYF	TGCAGCGTTGAAGAGATGAACACCATATATTTT
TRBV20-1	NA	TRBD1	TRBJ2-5	CSARVDRDQETQYF	TGCAGTGCTAGAGTGGACAGGGACCAAGAGACCCAGTACTTC
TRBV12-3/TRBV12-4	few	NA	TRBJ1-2	CASSTSRSGGYTF	TGTGCCAGCAGTACCTCTCGGTCGGGAGGCTACACCTTC
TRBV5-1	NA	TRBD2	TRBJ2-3	CASSGSGKIKGDTQYF	TGCGCCAGCAGTGGAAGCGGGAAGATAAAAGGAGATACGCAGTATTTT
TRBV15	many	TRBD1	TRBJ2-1	CATSRTTGYNEQFF	TGTGCCACCAGCAGAACGACAGGGTACAATGAGCAGTTCTTC
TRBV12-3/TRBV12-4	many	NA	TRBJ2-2	CASRPNYGTPNTGELFF	TGTGCCAGCAGACCTAACTACGGGACACCGAACACCGGGGAGCTGTTTTTT
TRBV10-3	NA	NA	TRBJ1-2	CAISESLGIGVYGYTF	TGTGCCATCAGTGAGTCCCTAGGGATTGGAGTCTATGGCTACACCTTC
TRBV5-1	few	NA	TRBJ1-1	CASSAETGGTEAFF	TGCGCCAGCAGCGCGGAAACAGGAGGCACTGAAGCTTTCTTT
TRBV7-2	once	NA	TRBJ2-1	CASSLVGGVNEQFF	TGTGCCAGCAGCTTAGTGGGCGGGGTCAATGAGCAGTTCTTC
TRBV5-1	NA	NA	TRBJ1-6	CASSLEALNSPLHF	TGCGCCAGCAGCTTGGAGGCCCTTAATTCACCCCTCCACTTT
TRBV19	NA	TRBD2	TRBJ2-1	CASSIVGLAGGSEQFF	TGTGCCAGTAGTATAGTAGGACTAGCGGGAGGGTCTGAGCAGTTCTTC
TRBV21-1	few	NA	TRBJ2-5	CASSYGDRTTIETQYF	TGTGCCAGCAGCTATGGGGACAGGACGACAATTGAGACCCAGTACTTC
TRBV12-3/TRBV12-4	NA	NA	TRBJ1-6	CASSLDQGLRSPLHF	TGTGCCAGCAGTTTAGATCAGGGCTTGAGGTCACCCCTCCACTTT
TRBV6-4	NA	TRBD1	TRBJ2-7	CASSRTGTGKYEQYF	TGTGCCAGCTCCCGGACCGGGACAGGGAAGTACGAGCAGTACTTC
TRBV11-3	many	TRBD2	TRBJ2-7	CASSLVKLAGASEQYF	TGTGCCAGCAGCTTAGTCAAACTAGCGGGAGCGTCGGAGCAGTACTTC
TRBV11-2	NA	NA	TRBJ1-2	CASSFPAGDRGYTF	TGTGCCAGCAGCTTCCCAGCAGGGGATCGTGGCTACACCTTC
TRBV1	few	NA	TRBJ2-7	CTSSEPGTNDFLENRTLLYEQYF	TGCACCAGCAGCGAGCCCGGGACCAACGACTTCTTGGAAAACCGTACCCTTCTCTACGAGCAGTACTTC
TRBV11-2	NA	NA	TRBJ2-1	CASSLETAISMSNEQFF	TGTGCCAGCAGCTTAGAGACAGCTATCTCGATGAGCAATGAGCAGTTCTTC
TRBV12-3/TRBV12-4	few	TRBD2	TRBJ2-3	CASRPPLAGGRDTQYF	TGTGCCAGCAGACCCCCCCTAGCGGGGGGCCGCGATACGCAGTATTTT
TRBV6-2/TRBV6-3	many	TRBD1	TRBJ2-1	CAGIWTGEINGNEQFF	TGTGCCGGAATCTGGACAGGGGAAATAAACGGCAATGAGCAGTTCTTC
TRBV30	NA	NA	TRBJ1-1	CAGLGYNTEAFF	TGTGCGGGATTGGGGTACAACACTGAAGCTTTCTTT